This T cell receptor beta chain came from a study of cytomegalovirus exposure and HLA in healthy donors. Assay used: immunoSEQ multiplex PCR; TCRdb lists only in-frame clones, some missing. The table has roughly 300,000 clones, 75% to 90% seen once. The germline V gene encodes CDR1 SEHNR and CDR2 FQNEAQ (reference sequence). The CDR3 runs 15 residues. The junction had 2 bases not matched to a gene; V was cut back by 3 bases and J by 6 bases. From the 120-subject validation cohort, which was separate from the roughly 610-subject first cohort, the donors were drawn. The material sequenced was PBMCs. The TCR comes from a woman between 18 and 29 years old in good health and CMV-seronegative. The chain has TRBV7-9 and TRBJ2-1; 13 nucleotides line up with TRBD2. In nucleotides, the CDR3 is TGTGCCAGCAGCTTCACTAGCGGGAGGGCCAATGAGCAGTTCTTC. Translation gives CASSFTSGRANEQFF.